This T cell receptor (beta chain) was sequenced during a study of T cell repertoires in cytomegalovirus infection. This CDR3 spans 13 amino acids. The V end lost 7 bases, the J end lost 9 bases, and 13 bases lay between the germline ends. Germline lookup yields CDR1 SNHLY and CDR2 FYNNEI. The table lists this clonotype with a few counts. Its antigen is unidentified. Study results and limitations: Across the ex vivo response, the dominant clonotypes were HLA-C-restricted CMV-specific TCR beta clonotypes.

TCRdb re-called the reads with MiXCR, one entry per CDR3 protein. The sample has around 350,000 distinct CDR3 sequences, 15% to 20% seen once. The chain links TRBV2 to TRBJ1-6; D not certain. This sequence was found in a human donor in good health (CMV status not recorded). Some clones in this sample may be carry-over from other donors' samples. Sequencing was done on a sample of PBMCs. This chain's CDR3 is CASNTGVSSPLHF. CDR3 DNA: TGTGCCAGCAACACGGGAGTCAGTTCACCCCTCCACTTT.